This T cell receptor beta chain was identified during a study of blood T cell repertoires in COVID-19. On the study more broadly: Some COVID-19 samples were acute and others convalescent; all came from the United States, Italy and Spain.

V was clipped by 2 bases and J by 6 bases, with 8 bases between them. Looked up from germline, CDR1 is MNHEY and CDR2 is SVGEGT. This CDR3 region has 12 residues. Participants spanned ages about 18 to 90 years and resided in fewer than 30 US areas. Researchers sorted participants into cohorts using their self-reported clinical history. Under the authors' procedure: The assay estimated nucleated cells by amplifying reference gene primers. Profiled with immunoSEQ multiplex PCR; TCRdb holds only in-frame clones, not every one. D and trimming come from the DNA, and the V and J calls and clone size come from that table. Among fewer than 500,000 clones listed, roughly 87% were seen once.

The chain carries TRBV6-2 or TRBV6-3 and TRBJ2-7; D uncertain. The material sequenced was PBMCs or T cells enriched from blood (not recorded which). The TCR originated in a woman under 30 with acute COVID-19. The CDR3 coding sequence is TGTGCCAGCAGTTACCTAGGCGGCGAGCAGTACTTC. Translation gives CASSYLGGEQYF.